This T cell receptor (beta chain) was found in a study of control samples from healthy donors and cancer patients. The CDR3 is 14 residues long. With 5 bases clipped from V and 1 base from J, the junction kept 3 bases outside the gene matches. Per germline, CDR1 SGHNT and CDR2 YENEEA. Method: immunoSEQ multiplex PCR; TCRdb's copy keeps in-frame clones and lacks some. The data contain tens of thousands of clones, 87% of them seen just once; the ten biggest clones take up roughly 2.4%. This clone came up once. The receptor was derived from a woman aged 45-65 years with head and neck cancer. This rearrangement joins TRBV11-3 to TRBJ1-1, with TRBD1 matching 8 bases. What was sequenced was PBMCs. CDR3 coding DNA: TGTGCCAGCAGCCCCGGGACAGGGAACACTGAAGCTTTCTTT. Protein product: CASSPGTGNTEAFF.